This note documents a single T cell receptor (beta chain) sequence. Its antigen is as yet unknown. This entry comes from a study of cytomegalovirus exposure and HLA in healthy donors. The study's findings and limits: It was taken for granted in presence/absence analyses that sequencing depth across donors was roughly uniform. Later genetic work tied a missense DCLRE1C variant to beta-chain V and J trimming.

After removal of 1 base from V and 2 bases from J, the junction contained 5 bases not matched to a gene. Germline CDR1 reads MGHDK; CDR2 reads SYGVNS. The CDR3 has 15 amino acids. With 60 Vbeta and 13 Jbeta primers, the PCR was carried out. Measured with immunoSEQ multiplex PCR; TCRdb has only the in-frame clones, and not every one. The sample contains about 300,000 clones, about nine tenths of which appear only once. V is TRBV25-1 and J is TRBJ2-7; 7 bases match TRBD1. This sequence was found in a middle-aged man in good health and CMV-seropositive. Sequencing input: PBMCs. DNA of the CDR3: TGTGCCAGCAGTGAATTAAGGGGGCCCCCCTACGAGCAGTACTTC. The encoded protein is CASSELRGPPYEQYF.